Following are 20 T cell receptor beta chains from one sample sequenced in a study of shared clonotypes between healthy human individuals (dated by TCRdb to about 2020). The library was obtained by the immunoSEQ multiplex PCR assay. Held by TCRdb, this immuneACCESS table contains in-frame sequences only and omits some clones. Under half of the omission traces to an unresolved V gene where checked; the cause of the rest is unknown. In all, the sample holds roughly 650,000 clones, and around 96% of those were seen once. Roughly 0.1% of the sample belongs to the ten largest clones. CD8 naive samples were CD45RO-negative cells positively selected for CCR7, giving a CD45RA+CCR7+ population that excluded TemRA cells. The sequenced sample was naive CD8+ T cells sorted from blood. What this sample's cell subset or site label stands for: CD45RA+CCR7+. Every receptor here comes from a woman between 25 and 40 years old in good health.

The V and J genes are TRBV13 and TRBJ2-7; 7 bases align to TRBD2. This CDR3 has 15 residues. Germline V gene lookup returns CDR1 PRHDT and CDR2 FYEKMQ (reference sequence). V shed 6 bases and J 5 bases; nucleotides not matched to a gene: 13. This CDR3 is CASSNTGGSQNEQYF. The CDR3 bases are TGTGCCAGCAGTAATACGGGCGGGAGTCAGAACGAGCAGTACTTC.

The chain recombines TRBV28 with TRBJ2-3; 7 positions match TRBD2. Per the germline V gene, CDR1 is MDHEN and CDR2 is SYDVKM. The CDR3 runs 18 residues. The ends lost 3 bases at V and 5 bases at J; junction bases unmatched: 17. CDR3 amino acids: CASSFPREREPRGDTQYF. DNA of the CDR3: TGTGCCAGCAGTTTTCCCCGTGAGCGGGAACCTAGGGGAGATACGCAGTATTTT. The variable domain in full, with the rest retrieved from reference TRBV28 and TRBJ2-3, is DVKVTQSSRYLVKRTGEKVFLECVQDMDHENMFWYRQDPGLGLRLIYFSYDVKMKEKGDIPEGYSVSREKKERFSLILESASTNQTSMYLCASSFPREREPRGDTQYFGPGTRLTVL.

The rearrangement joins TRBV28 to TRBJ2-7, with 10 bases identical to TRBD1. Germline CDR1 is MDHEN and CDR2 is SYDVKM. The V and J ends lost 4 bases and 5 bases, in that order; junction bases with no gene match: 5. The CDR3 contains 14 residues. CDR3 coding DNA: TGTGCCAGCAGTTGGGGACAGGGGTTGAACGAGCAGTACTTC. Its protein is CASSWGQGLNEQYF.

This clone was counted a single time. This sequence joins TRBV4-2 and TRBJ1-5, with D possibly being TRBD1 (5 bases). V dropped 0 bases and J dropped 7 bases, with 13 bases sitting between them. The CDR3 loop spans 15 amino acids. The V gene's germline CDR1 is LGHNA and CDR2 YNFKEQ. CDR3 residues: CASSQDMWGGQPQHF. The CDR3 DNA follows: TGTGCCAGCAGCCAAGATATGTGGGGCGGGCAGCCCCAGCATTTT.

The rearrangement uses TRBV28 and TRBJ1-1; D is possibly TRBD1 (6 bases). Germline-derived CDR1 and CDR2 are MDHEN and SYDVKM. Trimming took off 4 bases at V and 11 bases at J, with 17 bases between the two ends. The CDR3 contains 13 residues. The DNA of the CDR3 is TGTGCCAGCAGTTATGTCGCGGGGGCGATCGCTTTCTTT. Amino acid sequence: CASSYVAGAIAFF.

J is TRBJ1-1 and V is TRBV27; 10 bases line up with TRBD1. This CDR3 has 16 residues. Germline assignment: CDR1 MNHEY and CDR2 SMNVEV (reference sequence). Unmatched junction bases numbered 4, after V lost 1 base and J lost 2 bases. CDR3 in DNA: TGTGCCAGCAGTTTATATGGGACAGGGGTCAACACTGAAGCTTTCTTT. Residues: CASSLYGTGVNTEAFF.

The rearrangement uses TRBV13 and TRBJ2-1, with TRBD2 identical over 10 bases. Germline V CDR1 and CDR2: PRHDT, FYEKMQ (reference sequence). The V and J ends lost 4 bases and 5 bases, in that order; junction bases with no gene match: 2. The CDR3 loop spans 14 amino acids. In nucleotides, the CDR3 is TGTGCCAGCAGCTCCGGACTAGCGGACAATGAGCAGTTCTTC. The encoded protein is CASSSGLADNEQFF.

V usage is TRBV29-1 and J usage is TRBJ2-7; a possible D gene is TRBD2 (5 bases). CDR1 is SQVTM, CDR2 ANQGSEA, per germline. The V and J ends lost 4 bases and 6 bases respectively, with 16 bases between them. The CDR3 has 13 amino acids. CDR3 DNA sequence: TGCAGCGTTGTCGACCCCAGCCGGGGCGAGCAGTACTTC. The encoded protein is CSVVDPSRGEQYF.

V and J are TRBV5-1 and TRBJ2-2, with D hard to call. Germline lookup yields CDR1 SGHRS and CDR2 YFSETQ. The CDR3 loop spans 12 amino acids. V dropped 4 bases and J dropped 1 base, with 2 bases sitting between them. CDR3 in amino acids: CASSKNTGELFF. The CDR3 DNA reads TGCGCCAGCAGCAAGAACACCGGGGAGCTGTTTTTT.

The rearrangement joins TRBV12-5 to TRBJ2-1; 8 nucleotides match TRBD2. Unmatched junction bases numbered 4, after V lost 2 bases and J lost 7 bases. Germline values: CDR1 LGHNT, CDR2 FRNRAP. The CDR3 length is 14 residues. The CDR3: CASGLTGLANEQFF. DNA of the CDR3: TGTGCTAGTGGTTTGACCGGACTAGCTAATGAGCAGTTCTTC.

This rearrangement joins TRBV7-9 to TRBJ1-4, with TRBD1 matching 7 bases. Germline values: CDR1 SEHNR, CDR2 FQNEAQ (reference sequence). Trimming took 8 bases from V and 5 from J; bases not matched to a gene: 8. The CDR3 is 14 amino acids. CDR3 region: CASGTGTDNEKLFF. The CDR3 DNA is TGTGCCAGCGGAACCGGGACAGACAATGAAAAACTGTTTTTT.

Concerning this clone: This same CDR3 is encoded by further DNA sequences in the sample. Here the CDR3 DNA reads TGTGCCAGCAGCTTAGGACGCAATGAGCAGTTCTTC. This encodes CASSLGRNEQFF. The chain recombines TRBV7-9 with TRBJ2-1; D not certain. This CDR3 contains 12 residues. Germline lookup yields CDR1 SEHNR and CDR2 FQNEAQ (reference sequence). The V and J ends lost 1 base and 6 bases respectively, with 4 bases between them.

V and J are TRBV16 and TRBJ1-1, with D uncertain. Per the germline V gene, CDR1 is KGHSY and CDR2 is FQNENV. Trimming took off 4 bases at V and 1 base at J, with 10 bases between the two ends. The CDR3 runs to 14 residues. Written as DNA, the CDR3 is TGTGCCAGCAGCCCTGGGTGGGGGAACACTGAAGCTTTCTTT. Translated, it gives CASSPGWGNTEAFF.

A note on this clone: As the CDR3 is not closed by the conserved phenylalanine or tryptophan, this likely results from a read error. The chain combines TRBV28 with TRBJ2-7; tentatively, D is TRBD1 (6 bases). In germline, CDR1 is MDHEN, CDR2 SYDVKM. The ends were cut back, 4 bases at V and 6 bases at J, with 16 bases in the middle. The CDR3 has 14 residues. For the CDR3, the DNA is TGTGCCAGCAGTTCCACAGGGCCGGTGGGCGAGCAGTACCTC. It encodes CASSSTGPVGEQYL.

A word on this clone: The junction departs from the called germline gene at one end, perhaps through a read error. The chain combines TRBV27 with TRBJ2-7; possible D gene TRBD2, 6 bases. Germline-derived CDR1 and CDR2 are MNHEY and SMNVEV (reference sequence). This CDR3 has 15 amino acids. The CDR3 sequence is CASSLLGGSSYEQHF. The CDR3 region has the DNA TGTGCCAGCAGTTTATTGGGGGGTAGCTCCTACGAGCAGCACTTC.

This rearrangement joins TRBV9 to TRBJ2-3; D is ambiguous. The germline V gene encodes CDR1 SGDLS and CDR2 YYNGEE. CDR3 length: 13 amino acids. V was pared by 4 bases and J by 4 bases, with 10 bases between. The CDR3 coding sequence is TGTGCCAGCAGCCCTGGCACTTCAGATACGCAGTATTTT. Its translation is CASSPGTSDTQYF.

The chain has TRBV18 and TRBJ2-7, with D possibly matching TRBD2 (6 bases). Trimming left V 3 bases short and J 2 bases short, with 14 bases between. The length of the CDR3 is 15 residues. From germline, CDR1 is KGHSH and CDR2 LQKENI. The chain's CDR3 is CASSPVRDSTYEQYF. The CDR3 DNA is TGTGCCAGCTCACCCGTTCGGGACTCCACCTACGAGCAGTACTTC.

V is TRBV11-2 and J is TRBJ2-5, with unresolved D. The V gene lost 5 bases and the J gene lost 5 bases, with 6 bases spanning the gap. Germline V lookup: CDR1 SGHAT, CDR2 FQNNGV. This CDR3 has 11 amino acids. This CDR3 reads CASSILETQYF. For the CDR3, the DNA is TGTGCCAGCAGCATCCTCGAGACCCAGTACTTC.

The chain employs TRBV28 and TRBJ2-5; D unclear. Per the germline V gene, CDR1 is MDHEN and CDR2 is SYDVKM. V was shortened by 4 bases and J by 1 base, with 10 bases between the two germline ends. The CDR3 is made up of 14 amino acids. The CDR3 is CASSSITGQETQYF. The CDR3 DNA follows: TGTGCCAGCAGTTCAATTACGGGCCAAGAGACCCAGTACTTC. The full variable domain, its missing parts supplied by reference TRBV28 and TRBJ2-5, is DVKVTQSSRYLVKRTGEKVFLECVQDMDHENMFWYRQDPGLGLRLIYFSYDVKMKEKGDIPEGYSVSREKKERFSLILESASTNQTSMYLCASSSITGQETQYFGPGTRLLVL.

The genes are TRBV28 and TRBJ1-5; 9 bases match TRBD1. The V gene's germline CDR1 is MDHEN and CDR2 SYDVKM. Trimming at V came to 6 bases and at J to 4 bases, leaving 10 bases not matched to a gene. CDR3 length: 16 amino acids. This chain's CDR3 is CASSYSGTGTNQPQHF. CDR3 DNA: TGTGCCAGCAGCTATTCCGGGACAGGGACAAATCAGCCCCAGCATTTT.